What follows describes a single TCR beta chain. Its target is unknown. The record originates from a study of beta chain features in type 1 diabetes. As for the study in general: Sorted cells examined across all samples numbered around 99,000,000. The study, taken as a whole, reports: The question left open here concerned HLA type influencing TCRB rearrangement.

V lost 8 bases, J lost 5 bases, and 8 bases lay in between. The CDR3 consists of 11 residues. From germline, CDR1 is MNHEY and CDR2 SMNVEV (reference sequence). The authors reverse transcribed all of the isolated RNA, so sequencing captured expressed TCRB transcripts. An average of approximately 3.6 million reads was obtained for naive, central memory and regulatory T cell samples. Assay: immunoSEQ multiplex PCR; the TCRdb copy retains only in-frame clones and omits some. Of 220,000 or so clones in the sample, around 68% were seen once. The sequence was obtained from a man younger than 45 in good health. The sequenced sample was naive CD4+ T cells from blood. J is TRBJ2-3 and V is TRBV27; D uncertain. The CDR3 DNA is TGTGCCAGCGGTTCGAGAGATACGCAGTATTTT. Protein product: CASGSRDTQYF.